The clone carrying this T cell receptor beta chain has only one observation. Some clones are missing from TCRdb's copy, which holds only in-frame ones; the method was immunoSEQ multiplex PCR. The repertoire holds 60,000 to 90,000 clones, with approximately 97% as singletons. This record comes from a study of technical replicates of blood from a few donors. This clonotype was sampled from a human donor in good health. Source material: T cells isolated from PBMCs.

Here the CDR3 reads CSVEPGQGYEQYF. The CDR3 region has the DNA TGCAGCGTGGAACCGGGACAGGGGTACGAGCAGTACTTC. The chain is built from TRBV29-1 and TRBJ2-7, with 10 positions matching TRBD1. V was pared by 6 bases and J by 4 bases, with 6 bases of the junction left unmatched. The CDR3 totals 13 residues. CDR1 SQVTM and CDR2 ANQGSEA come from the germline V gene.